This is a list of T cell receptor beta chains from one sample in a study of blood T cell repertoires in COVID-19. The method was immunoSEQ multiplex PCR; TCRdb's version includes in-frame clones alone and lacks a portion of them. Among 20,000 or so clones, more than 85% were seen once, and the ten largest hold less than 20%. Sequences were obtained from peripheral blood. These receptors were obtained from a man in his 70s with acute or convalescent COVID-19. Each CDR3 is given with its conserved first and last residue. The order of the fields is clone size, V gene, J gene, D gene, CDR3 protein, CDR3 DNA. A D gene is named only where the DNA matches it firmly. The listing skips clone size in some rows; elsewhere it reads once, few, many or a size class.

clone_size: once
v_call: TRBV2
j_call: TRBJ1-6
d_call: NA
cdr3_aa: CASTPGVAGTPLHF
cdr3_nt: TGTGCCAGCACCCCTGGGGTAGCAGGGACACCCCTCCACTTT

clone_size: NA
v_call: TRBV7-2
j_call: TRBJ2-3
d_call: TRBD2
cdr3_aa: CASSLLAGVDTQYF
cdr3_nt: TGTGCCAGCAGCTTACTGGCGGGAGTGGATACGCAGTATTTT

clone_size: NA
v_call: TRBV29-1
j_call: TRBJ1-4
d_call: NA
cdr3_aa: CSVGRQENEKLFF
cdr3_nt: TGCAGCGTTGGAAGGCAGGAAAATGAAAAACTGTTTTTT

clone_size: few
v_call: TRBV5-1
j_call: TRBJ1-1
d_call: NA
cdr3_aa: CASSFGGATTEAFF
cdr3_nt: TGCGCCAGCAGCTTTGGGGGGGCGACCACTGAAGCTTTCTTT

clone_size: NA
v_call: TRBV7-3
j_call: TRBJ1-5
d_call: TRBD1
cdr3_aa: CASSLIGGTQPQHF
cdr3_nt: TGTGCCAGCAGCTTAATAGGGGGCACTCAGCCCCAGCATTTT

clone_size: NA
v_call: TRBV10-3
j_call: TRBJ2-5
d_call: NA
cdr3_aa: CAIRGGLTEETQYF
cdr3_nt: TGTGCCATCAGAGGGGGACTAACCGAAGAGACCCAGTACTTC

clone_size: NA
v_call: TRBV27
j_call: TRBJ2-1
d_call: NA
cdr3_aa: CASSPYSPRDYNEQFF
cdr3_nt: TGTGCCAGCAGCCCCTACTCCCCCCGGGACTACAATGAGCAGTTCTTC

clone_size: NA
v_call: TRBV5-4
j_call: TRBJ2-7
d_call: TRBD1
cdr3_aa: CASSPRTGAIYEQYF
cdr3_nt: TGTGCCAGCAGCCCAAGGACAGGGGCGATCTACGAGCAGTACTTC

clone_size: once
v_call: TRBV24-1
j_call: TRBJ2-2
d_call: NA
cdr3_aa: CATRLGTGELFF
cdr3_nt: TGTGCCACCAGGCTAGGCACCGGGGAGCTGTTTTTT

clone_size: once
v_call: TRBV7-2
j_call: TRBJ2-5
d_call: NA
cdr3_aa: CASSLLKLATQYF
cdr3_nt: TGTGCCAGCAGCTTATTAAAGTTGGCGACCCAGTACTTC

clone_size: NA
v_call: TRBV11-3
j_call: TRBJ1-1
d_call: TRBD1
cdr3_aa: CASSPGQGNTEAFF
cdr3_nt: TGTGCCAGCAGCCCGGGACAGGGGAACACTGAAGCTTTCTTT

clone_size: NA
v_call: TRBV7-3
j_call: TRBJ2-2
d_call: NA
cdr3_aa: CASSLKPLRGTGELFF
cdr3_nt: TGTGCCAGCAGCTTAAAACCCCTCAGGGGCACCGGGGAGCTGTTTTTT

clone_size: NA
v_call: TRBV19
j_call: TRBJ2-7
d_call: NA
cdr3_aa: CASSGGSYEQYF
cdr3_nt: TGTGCCAGTAGCGGAGGAAGCTACGAGCAGTACTTC

clone_size: NA
v_call: TRBV29-1
j_call: TRBJ1-4
d_call: NA
cdr3_aa: CSVVGGFGEKLFF
cdr3_nt: TGCAGCGTTGTTGGGGGCTTTGGTGAAAAACTGTTTTTT

clone_size: NA
v_call: TRBV5-1
j_call: TRBJ2-7
d_call: NA
cdr3_aa: CASSYAPDTYEQYF
cdr3_nt: TGCGCCAGCAGCTATGCTCCCGACACCTACGAGCAGTACTTC

clone_size: NA
v_call: TRBV2
j_call: TRBJ1-4
d_call: NA
cdr3_aa: CASRRTDPNEKLFF
cdr3_nt: TGTGCCAGCAGGAGAACAGATCCTAATGAAAAACTGTTTTTT

clone_size: NA
v_call: TRBV3-1/TRBV3-2
j_call: TRBJ2-5
d_call: NA
cdr3_aa: CASSHLAGNQETQYF
cdr3_nt: TGTGCCAGCAGCCATTTGGCAGGTAATCAAGAGACCCAGTACTTC

clone_size: NA
v_call: TRBV19
j_call: TRBJ1-5
d_call: NA
cdr3_aa: CAGAKGIGQPQHF
cdr3_nt: TGTGCCGGGGCGAAGGGGATAGGGCAGCCCCAGCATTTT

clone_size: few
v_call: TRBV15
j_call: TRBJ1-5
d_call: NA
cdr3_aa: CATSRESQGLQPQHF
cdr3_nt: TGTGCCACCAGCAGAGAGTCCCAGGGCCTTCAGCCCCAGCATTTT

clone_size: NA
v_call: TRBV27
j_call: TRBJ1-4
d_call: NA
cdr3_aa: CASSSFGEGINEKLFF
cdr3_nt: TGTGCCAGCAGTTCCTTTGGAGAGGGCATAAATGAAAAACTGTTTTTT

clone_size: NA
v_call: TRBV24-1
j_call: TRBJ2-5
d_call: TRBD1
cdr3_aa: CATSDFPRGIIQETQYF
cdr3_nt: TGTGCCACCAGTGATTTCCCCAGGGGGATAATCCAAGAGACCCAGTACTTC

clone_size: NA
v_call: TRBV18
j_call: TRBJ2-1
d_call: TRBD1
cdr3_aa: CASSPVDRYYNEQFF
cdr3_nt: TGTGCCAGCTCACCAGTGGACAGGTACTACAATGAGCAGTTCTTC

clone_size: NA
v_call: TRBV18
j_call: TRBJ1-5
d_call: NA
cdr3_aa: CASSFGGRGSNQPQHF
cdr3_nt: TGTGCCAGCTCATTTGGAGGCCGGGGTAGCAATCAGCCCCAGCATTTT

clone_size: NA
v_call: TRBV19
j_call: TRBJ2-5
d_call: NA
cdr3_aa: CASSISSREPSETQYF
cdr3_nt: TGTGCCAGTAGTATATCGAGCCGGGAGCCGTCAGAGACCCAGTACTTC

clone_size: NA
v_call: TRBV24-1
j_call: TRBJ2-7
d_call: NA
cdr3_aa: CATSDGSSYEQYF
cdr3_nt: TGTGCCACCAGTGACGGGAGTAGCTACGAGCAGTACTTC

clone_size: NA
v_call: TRBV5-1
j_call: TRBJ2-1
d_call: NA
cdr3_aa: CASSLAEQGLNNEQFF
cdr3_nt: TGCGCCAGCAGCTTGGCCGAGCAGGGCCTTAACAATGAGCAGTTCTTC

clone_size: NA
v_call: TRBV5-1
j_call: TRBJ2-1
d_call: TRBD2
cdr3_aa: CASSLGTSESNEQFF
cdr3_nt: TGCGCCAGCAGCCTAGGGACTAGCGAAAGCAATGAGCAGTTCTTC

clone_size: once
v_call: TRBV6-5
j_call: TRBJ2-2
d_call: TRBD1
cdr3_aa: CATHGTGDLTGELFF
cdr3_nt: TGTGCCACGCACGGGACAGGGGACCTCACCGGGGAGCTGTTTTTT

clone_size: NA
v_call: TRBV11-2
j_call: TRBJ2-6
d_call: NA
cdr3_aa: CASSPYPGGGGANVLTF
cdr3_nt: TGTGCCAGCAGCCCGTATCCCGGGGGTGGTGGGGCCAACGTCCTGACTTTC

clone_size: NA
v_call: TRBV9
j_call: TRBJ2-6
d_call: NA
cdr3_aa: CASSVVGSTGANVLTF
cdr3_nt: TGTGCCAGCAGCGTAGTTGGCAGTACTGGGGCCAACGTCCTGACTTTC

clone_size: NA
v_call: TRBV11-2
j_call: TRBJ2-5
d_call: TRBD1
cdr3_aa: CASSSRPGGRMLETQYF
cdr3_nt: TGTGCCAGCAGCTCTCGTCCAGGGGGAAGGATGTTGGAGACCCAGTACTTC

clone_size: NA
v_call: TRBV7-8
j_call: TRBJ2-2
d_call: TRBD2
cdr3_aa: CASSFQRPSGSGELFF
cdr3_nt: TGTGCCAGCAGCTTCCAAAGGCCTAGCGGAAGCGGGGAGCTGTTTTTT

clone_size: NA
v_call: TRBV19
j_call: TRBJ2-1
d_call: TRBD2
cdr3_aa: CASSIGVAGLAGYKQFF
cdr3_nt: TGTGCCAGTAGTATAGGGGTGGCGGGACTAGCGGGGTATAAGCAGTTCTTC

clone_size: NA
v_call: TRBV27
j_call: TRBJ2-3
d_call: TRBD2
cdr3_aa: CASSQREGADTQYF
cdr3_nt: TGTGCCAGCAGCCAGCGGGAGGGGGCAGATACGCAGTATTTT

clone_size: NA
v_call: TRBV24-1
j_call: TRBJ2-3
d_call: NA
cdr3_aa: CATSDITGTPFLGTQYF
cdr3_nt: TGTGCCACCAGTGATATTACCGGGACACCGTTCTTAGGTACGCAGTATTTT

clone_size: NA
v_call: TRBV11-2
j_call: TRBJ2-7
d_call: TRBD2
cdr3_aa: CASSLDRAGGPYEQYF
cdr3_nt: TGTGCCAGCAGCTTAGATCGGGCGGGAGGGCCCTACGAGCAGTACTTC

clone_size: NA
v_call: TRBV2
j_call: TRBJ2-7
d_call: TRBD1
cdr3_aa: CASSESGQGYEQYF
cdr3_nt: TGTGCCAGCAGTGAATCGGGACAGGGGTACGAGCAGTACTTC

clone_size: NA
v_call: TRBV6-2/TRBV6-3
j_call: TRBJ2-7
d_call: NA
cdr3_aa: CASSRPRGRGIAGTRAEQYF
cdr3_nt: TGTGCCAGCAGTCGCCCCCGGGGCAGGGGGATAGCGGGGACGAGGGCCGAGCAGTACTTC

clone_size: NA
v_call: TRBV11-1
j_call: TRBJ1-1
d_call: TRBD1
cdr3_aa: CASSLVGTAQEAFF
cdr3_nt: TGTGCCAGCAGCTTAGTAGGGACAGCGCAAGAAGCTTTCTTT

clone_size: NA
v_call: TRBV7-3
j_call: TRBJ2-2
d_call: NA
cdr3_aa: CASSLGPDTGELFF
cdr3_nt: TGTGCCAGCAGCTTAGGTCCGGACACCGGGGAGCTGTTTTTT

clone_size: NA
v_call: TRBV4-3
j_call: TRBJ1-2
d_call: TRBD1
cdr3_aa: CASSQSPGTENRGYTF
cdr3_nt: TGCGCCAGCAGCCAAAGCCCCGGGACAGAGAATAGGGGCTACACCTTC

clone_size: NA
v_call: TRBV6-5
j_call: TRBJ1-4
d_call: NA
cdr3_aa: CASSYGGSQNEKLFF
cdr3_nt: TGTGCCAGCAGTTACGGGGGGTCACAAAATGAAAAACTGTTTTTT

clone_size: NA
v_call: TRBV7-3
j_call: TRBJ2-1
d_call: TRBD2
cdr3_aa: CASSVSSGAGEQFF
cdr3_nt: TGTGCCAGCAGCGTCTCTAGCGGGGCGGGTGAGCAGTTCTTC

clone_size: NA
v_call: TRBV5-1
j_call: TRBJ1-2
d_call: TRBD1
cdr3_aa: CASSPTGQGTLYGYTF
cdr3_nt: TGCGCCAGCAGCCCGACGGGACAGGGAACACTCTATGGCTACACCTTC

clone_size: NA
v_call: TRBV4-1
j_call: TRBJ2-1
d_call: NA
cdr3_aa: CASSQVWAPRAYNEQFF
cdr3_nt: TGCGCCAGCAGCCAAGTGTGGGCCCCCCGAGCCTACAATGAGCAGTTCTTC

clone_size: NA
v_call: TRBV5-4
j_call: TRBJ2-3
d_call: NA
cdr3_aa: CASSPAGGTRTDTQYF
cdr3_nt: TGTGCCAGCAGCCCAGCAGGAGGGACCCGCACAGATACGCAGTATTTT

clone_size: NA
v_call: TRBV3-1/TRBV3-2
j_call: TRBJ1-2
d_call: NA
cdr3_aa: CASKQGGPGGYTF
cdr3_nt: TGTGCCAGCAAACAGGGCGGTCCGGGTGGCTACACCTTC

clone_size: NA
v_call: TRBV5-5
j_call: TRBJ2-7
d_call: NA
cdr3_aa: CASSLVLRASDSYEQYF
cdr3_nt: TGTGCCAGCAGCTTGGTCCTCCGGGCTAGCGATTCCTACGAGCAGTACTTC

clone_size: NA
v_call: TRBV29-1
j_call: TRBJ1-1
d_call: NA
cdr3_aa: CSVGDRNTEAFF
cdr3_nt: TGCAGCGTTGGTGACAGGAACACTGAAGCTTTCTTT

clone_size: NA
v_call: TRBV6-5
j_call: TRBJ2-7
d_call: TRBD2
cdr3_aa: CASSSRVSGRADEQYF
cdr3_nt: TGTGCCAGCAGTTCAAGGGTTAGCGGGAGGGCTGACGAGCAGTACTTC

clone_size: NA
v_call: TRBV4-2
j_call: TRBJ1-4
d_call: NA
cdr3_aa: CASSPPGDYNEKLFF
cdr3_nt: TGTGCCAGCAGCCCCCCAGGGGATTACAATGAAAAACTGTTTTTT

clone_size: NA
v_call: TRBV7-2
j_call: TRBJ1-5
d_call: NA
cdr3_aa: CASSLSYRNNQPQHF
cdr3_nt: TGTGCCAGCAGCTTGTCTTACAGGAACAATCAGCCCCAGCATTTT

clone_size: NA
v_call: TRBV3-1/TRBV3-2
j_call: TRBJ2-3
d_call: NA
cdr3_aa: CASSQVGGPPTQYF
cdr3_nt: TGTGCCAGCAGCCAAGTAGGAGGTCCCCCTACGCAGTATTTT

clone_size: NA
v_call: TRBV10-1
j_call: TRBJ2-7
d_call: TRBD2
cdr3_aa: CASSDPGTSGSYEQYF
cdr3_nt: TGCGCCAGCAGTGACCCTGGGACTAGCGGGAGTTACGAGCAGTACTTC

clone_size: NA
v_call: TRBV5-1
j_call: TRBJ2-2
d_call: NA
cdr3_aa: CASSLGTPGQELFF
cdr3_nt: TGCGCCAGCAGCTTGGGGACCCCAGGGCAGGAGCTGTTTTTT

clone_size: NA
v_call: TRBV19
j_call: TRBJ2-5
d_call: NA
cdr3_aa: CASGDGVVETQYF
cdr3_nt: TGTGCATCAGGGGACGGGGTAGTGGAGACCCAGTACTTC